This TCR beta chain was sequenced in a study of CD8+CD57+ T cells in acquired aplastic anemia. Study-level background: The mean DNA yield obtained from sorted CD4+ and CD8+ cells came to approximately 3 ug. General study findings and limits: About 29 sequences, all CD8+ CDR3, were shared between patients and controls. Patients and healthy controls showed no significant CD8+ Simpson's diversity difference.

Concerning this clonotype: The antigen is not known.

TCR beta VDJ and CDR3 profiles were obtained from a genomic DNA template. TCRdb independently ran MiXCR on the reads; one entry per CDR3 protein. The sample lists roughly 290,000 distinct CDR3 sequences; 45% to 65% were seen once. Before being chosen for sequencing, patients had shown CD8+CD57+ cell expansion by flow cytometry. The enrolled patients all had severe acquired aplastic anemia. The CDR3 loop spans 17 amino acids. The V gene's germline CDR1 is DFQATT and CDR2 SNEGSKA (reference sequence). V trimming: 6 bases; J trimming: 5 bases; junction bases outside the gene matches: 19. The receptor was isolated from a human donor with aplastic anemia. The chain employs TRBV20-1 and TRBJ2-3; 8 bases match TRBD2. Sequencing was done on a sample of sorted CD4+, CD8+, or CD8+CD57+ T cells (not recorded which) from PBMCs. CDR3 residues: CSATDAARAGVRDTQYF. As DNA, the CDR3 is TGCAGTGCCACAGACGCCGCCAGAGCGGGAGTACGAGATACGCAGTATTTT.